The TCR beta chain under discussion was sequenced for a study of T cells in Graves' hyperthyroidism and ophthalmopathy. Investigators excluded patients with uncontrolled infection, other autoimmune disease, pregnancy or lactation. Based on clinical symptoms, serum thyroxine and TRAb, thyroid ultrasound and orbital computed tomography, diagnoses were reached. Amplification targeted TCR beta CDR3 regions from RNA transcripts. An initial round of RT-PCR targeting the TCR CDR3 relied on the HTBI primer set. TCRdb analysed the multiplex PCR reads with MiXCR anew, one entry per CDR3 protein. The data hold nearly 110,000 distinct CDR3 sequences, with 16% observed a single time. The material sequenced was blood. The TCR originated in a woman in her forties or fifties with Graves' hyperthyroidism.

In DNA, the CDR3 is TGTGCCAGTAGTCCCTCCACCGGGACAGGGTCCTCACCCCTCCACTTT. It is translated as CASSPSTGTGSSPLHF. The chain recombines TRBV19 with TRBJ1-6, with 9 nucleotides matching TRBD1. Germline V gene lookup returns CDR1 LNHDA and CDR2 SQIVND (reference sequence). Trimming cost V 5 bases and J 10 bases; bases outside gene matches: 12. The CDR3 is 16 amino acids.